Below are 8 T cell receptor beta chains sequenced from a single sample in a study of blood T cell repertoires in COVID-19. The table came from immunoSEQ multiplex PCR; TCRdb's copy has only in-frame clones and leaves some out. Of fewer than 350,000 clones detected, 65% to 90% appear once; the ten largest clones hold around 3.2%. Material: peripheral blood. Receptors were obtained from a woman in her sixties or seventies with active or convalescent COVID-19.

This clone was detected once. V and J are TRBV27 and TRBJ1-2; unclear D gene. The V and J ends lost 0 bases and 7 bases respectively, with 15 bases between them. The CDR3 sequence is 15 residues long. In germline, CDR1 is MNHEY, CDR2 SMNVEV (reference sequence). For the CDR3, the DNA is TGTGCCAGCAGTTTATCCGAGAAGCGGGTCGCTGGCTACACCTTC. As protein: CASSLSEKRVAGYTF.

The chain uses TRBV3-1 (or the pseudogene TRBV3-2) and TRBJ1-2, with TRBD1 matching 9 bases. The germline V gene encodes CDR1 LGHDT and CDR2 YNNKEL (reference sequence). The CDR3 has 15 amino acids. V was clipped by 5 bases and J by 4 bases; unmatched bases: 8. CDR3 bases: TGTGCCAGCAGCGCATACAGGGGGCATAGCTATGGCTACACCTTC. It specifies CASSAYRGHSYGYTF.

The CDR3 is CASSPRGGSSEAFF. As DNA, the CDR3 is TGTGCCAGCAGCCCACGGGGGGGGAGTTCTGAAGCTTTCTTT. This rearrangement joins TRBV6-2 or TRBV6-3 to TRBJ1-1; a weak D match, TRBD1 (5 bases). Germline V lookup: CDR1 MNHEY, CDR2 SVGEGT. The V end lost 6 bases, the J end lost 6 bases, and 17 bases lay between the germline ends. The CDR3 sequence is 14 residues long.

The chain is built from TRBV2 and TRBJ1-1, with unresolved D. This CDR3 region has 10 residues. The germline CDR1 and CDR2 sequences are SNHLY and FYNNEI. CDR3 nucleotide sequence: TGTGGTACCGGTAACACTGAAGCTTTCTTT. Translation: CGTGNTEAFF. Using reference TRBV2 and TRBJ1-1 for the parts outside the CDR3, the full variable domain is EPEVTQTPSHQVTQMGQEVILRCVPISNHLYFYWYRQILGQKVEFLVSFYNNEISEKSEIFDDQFSVERPDGSNFTLKIRSTKLEDSAMYFCGTGNTEAFFGQGTRLTVV.

J is TRBJ1-1 and V is TRBV6-5, with TRBD1 matching 9 bases. With V trimmed by 7 bases and J by 11 bases, 14 bases remained unmatched. Germline V gene sequence: CDR1 MNHEY, CDR2 SVGAGI. The CDR3 loop spans 14 amino acids. CDR3 sequence (DNA): TGTGCCAGCAAACCGGGACAGGGAGAAAGACGGGCTTTCTTT. The encoded protein is CASKPGQGERRAFF.

V gene TRBV9 combines with J gene TRBJ1-6; D gene unclear. V was shortened by 0 bases and J by 1 base, with 5 bases between the two germline ends. This CDR3 comprises 15 residues. The V gene's germline CDR1 is SGDLS and CDR2 YYNGEE. This CDR3 is CASSVGQSYNSPLHF. CDR3 bases: TGTGCCAGCAGCGTAGGGCAATCCTATAATTCACCCCTCCACTTT.

The gene calls are TRBV5-1 and TRBJ1-6; 9 positions match TRBD1. The length of the CDR3 is 20 residues. CDR1 is SGHRS, CDR2 YFSETQ, per germline. V lost 4 bases to trimming and J lost 5 bases; unmatched junction nucleotides: 19. The CDR3 DNA sequence: TGCGCCAGCAGCAAGGCGGGACAGGGAACGATGCGAGGAAATAATTCACCCCTCCACTTT. It is translated as CASSKAGQGTMRGNNSPLHF.

The rearrangement joins TRBV27 to TRBJ2-3; TRBD1 is a possible D gene (6 bases). CDR1 is MNHEY and CDR2 is SMNVEV in the germline V gene (reference sequence). The CDR3 covers 15 residues. V was trimmed by 5 bases and J by 4 bases, leaving 16 bases between them. CDR3 in amino acids: CASSADRRRADTQYF. CDR3 nucleotide sequence: TGTGCCAGCAGTGCCGACAGGCGCCGGGCAGATACGCAGTATTTT.